The 2 T cell receptor beta chains below come from one sample, sequenced in a study of shared clonotypes between healthy human individuals. Profiling relied on immunoSEQ multiplex PCR, and the TCRdb table lists in-frame clones only, not all of them. The repertoire has about 480,000 clones, 75% to 80% of them found once; the top ten carry roughly an eighth. Sequences were obtained from PBMCs. These TCRs come from a middle-aged woman in good health. Some clones in this sample may be carry-over from other donors' samples.

This clone was observed once. The chain carries TRBV5-4 and TRBJ2-2; D might be TRBD2 (7 bases). V dropped 6 bases and J dropped 7 bases, with 25 bases sitting between them. The CDR3 consists of 17 residues. Germline CDR1 reads SGHNT; CDR2 reads YYREEE (reference sequence). The DNA for the CDR3 is TGTGCCAGCAACCAGGGCGGGCAGGGGAGGGCCGTCGGGGAGCTGTTTTTT. It is translated as CASNQGGQGRAVGELFF.

This clone was seen once. The chain combines TRBV19 with TRBJ2-7; tentatively, D is TRBD1 (6 bases). This CDR3 contains 13 residues. Germline V gives CDR1 LNHDA, CDR2 SQIVND (reference sequence). V was cut by 2 bases and J by 4 bases, with 9 bases left in between. CDR3 protein: CASSINREYEQYF. CDR3 nucleotides: TGTGCCAGTAGTATAAACAGGGAGTACGAGCAGTACTTC. The full variable domain, with the rest looked up from reference TRBV19 and TRBJ2-7, is DGGITQSPKYLFRKEGQNVTLSCEQNLNHDAMYWYRQDPGQGLRLIYYSQIVNDFQKGDIAEGYSVSREKKESFPLTVTSAQKNPTAFYLCASSINREYEQYFGPGTRLTVT.